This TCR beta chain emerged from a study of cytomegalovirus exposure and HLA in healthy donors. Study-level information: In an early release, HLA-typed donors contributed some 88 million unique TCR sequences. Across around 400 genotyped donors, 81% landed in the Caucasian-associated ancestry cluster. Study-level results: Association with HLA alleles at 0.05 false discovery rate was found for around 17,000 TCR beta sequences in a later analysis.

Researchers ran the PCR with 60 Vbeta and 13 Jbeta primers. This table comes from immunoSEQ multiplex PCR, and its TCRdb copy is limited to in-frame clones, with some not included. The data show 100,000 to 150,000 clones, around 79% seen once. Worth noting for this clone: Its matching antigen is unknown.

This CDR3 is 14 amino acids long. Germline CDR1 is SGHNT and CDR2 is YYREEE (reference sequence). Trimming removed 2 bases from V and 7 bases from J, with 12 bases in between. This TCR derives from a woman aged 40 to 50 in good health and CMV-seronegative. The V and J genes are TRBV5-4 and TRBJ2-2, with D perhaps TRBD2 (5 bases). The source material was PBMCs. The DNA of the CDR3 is TGTGCCAGCAGCTTACCGGGGAGTAGCGGGGAGCTGTTTTTT. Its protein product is CASSLPGSSGELFF.